The T cell receptor beta chain described here comes from a study of Ad26.COV2.S vaccination and SARS-CoV-2 variants. Overall study context: The vaccine Ad26.COV2.S was put into the muscle once, or twice with 56 days between.

Documented treatment: some 20 received Ad26.COV2.S at low or high dose, single or two shots; 5 received placebo; per-sample allocation not given. The study sampled participants on day 63 after the first vaccine or placebo injection. From germline, CDR1 is SGHDN and CDR2 FVKESK. Trimming took off 6 bases at V and 8 bases at J, with 10 bases between the two ends. The CDR3 covers 12 residues. Libraries were prepared by immunoSEQ multiplex PCR; TCRdb keeps only in-frame clonotypes and omits some of them. The data contain hundreds of thousands of clones, 80% to 95% of them singletons. The receptor's source is a person aged 18-60 years who received the Ad26.COV2.S COVID-19 vaccine or a placebo. J is TRBJ1-4 and V is TRBV14; no clear D gene. Sequencing used peripheral blood, obtained in a trial of Ad26.COV2.S vaccine versus placebo. In nucleotides, the CDR3 is TGTGCCAGCAGAGGAAGCGGGGAAAAACTGTTTTTT. Protein: CASRGSGEKLFF.